This TCR beta chain was sequenced for a study of human thymus T cells. Surgeons resected thymus tissue during corrective heart surgery. Infants, healthy and Finnish, who were having corrective surgery for congenital heart defects served as donors. V dropped 4 bases and J dropped 8 bases, with 19 bases sitting between them. Germline V gene sequence: CDR1 SGHRS, CDR2 YFSETQ. The CDR3 covers 16 residues. Study outcomes and limitations: Thymic as well as blood repertoires seemed to favor certain V and J genes unevenly. Thymic repertoires overlap heavily among unrelated individuals, related research has reported.

As to this clone: Its antigen is unidentified.

Assay: immunoSEQ multiplex PCR; the TCRdb copy retains only in-frame clones and omits some. The sample consists of 100,000 to 150,000 clones, 90% to 95% of them appearing once. The specimen sequenced was thymus tissue. The TCR sequence derives from a boy in the first two years of life with a congenital heart defect but otherwise immunologically healthy. This sequence joins TRBV5-1 and TRBJ1-6; possible D gene TRBD1, 6 bases. CDR3 bases: TGCGCCAGCAGCCGGACACAGGGACGGCGACATTCACCCCTCCACTTT. It is translated as CASSRTQGRRHSPLHF.